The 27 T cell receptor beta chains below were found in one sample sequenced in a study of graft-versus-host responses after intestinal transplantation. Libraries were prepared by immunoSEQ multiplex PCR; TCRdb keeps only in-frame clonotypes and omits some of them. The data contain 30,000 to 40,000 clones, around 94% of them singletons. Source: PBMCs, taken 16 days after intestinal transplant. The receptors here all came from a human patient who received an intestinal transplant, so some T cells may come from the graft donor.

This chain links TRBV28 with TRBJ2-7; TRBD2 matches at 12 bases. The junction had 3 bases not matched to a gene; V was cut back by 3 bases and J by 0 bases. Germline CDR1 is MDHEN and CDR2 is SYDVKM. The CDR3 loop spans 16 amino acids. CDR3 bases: TGTGCCAGCAGTTTTGAACTAGCGGGAGGCTCCTACGAGCAGTACTTC. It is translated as CASSFELAGGSYEQYF.

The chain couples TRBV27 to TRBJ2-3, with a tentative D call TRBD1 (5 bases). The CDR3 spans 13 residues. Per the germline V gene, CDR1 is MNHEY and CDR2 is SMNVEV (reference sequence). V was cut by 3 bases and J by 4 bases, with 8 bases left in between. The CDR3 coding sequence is TGTGCCAGCAGTTTCAGGGTCCCAGATACGCAGTATTTT. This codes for CASSFRVPDTQYF.

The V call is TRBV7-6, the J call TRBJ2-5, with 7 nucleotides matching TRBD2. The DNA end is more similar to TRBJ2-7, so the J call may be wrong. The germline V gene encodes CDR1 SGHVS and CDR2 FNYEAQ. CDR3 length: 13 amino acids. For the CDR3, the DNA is TGTGCCAGCAGCTTAAGCGGGAACTACGAGCAGTACTTC. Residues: CASSLSGNYEQYF.

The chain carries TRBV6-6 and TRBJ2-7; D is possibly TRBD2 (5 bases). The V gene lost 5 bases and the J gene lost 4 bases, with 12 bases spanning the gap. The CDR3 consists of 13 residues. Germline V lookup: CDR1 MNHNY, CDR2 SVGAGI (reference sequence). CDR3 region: CASSNFPGYEQYF. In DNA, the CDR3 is TGTGCCAGCAGTAACTTCCCGGGGTACGAGCAGTACTTC.

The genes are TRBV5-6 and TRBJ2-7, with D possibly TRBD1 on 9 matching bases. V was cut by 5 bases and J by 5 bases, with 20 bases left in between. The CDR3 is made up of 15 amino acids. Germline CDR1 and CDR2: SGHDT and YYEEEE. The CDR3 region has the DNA TGTGCCAGCAGACCGGGAGGGACAGGGTCGAACGAGCAGTACTTC. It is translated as CASRPGGTGSNEQYF. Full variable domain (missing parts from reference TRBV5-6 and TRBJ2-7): DAGVTQSPTHLIKTRGQQVTLRCSPKSGHDTVSWYQQALGQGPQFIFQYYEEEERQRGNFPDRFSGHQFPNYSSELNVNALLLGDSALYLCASRPGGTGSNEQYFGPGTRLTVT.

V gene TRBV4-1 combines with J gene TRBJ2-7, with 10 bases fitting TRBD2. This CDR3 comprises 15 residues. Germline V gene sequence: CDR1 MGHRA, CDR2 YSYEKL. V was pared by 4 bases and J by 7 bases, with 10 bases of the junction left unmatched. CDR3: CASSLRSGRAEEQYF. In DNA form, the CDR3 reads TGCGCCAGCAGCCTCCGAAGCGGGAGGGCCGAAGAGCAGTACTTC.

The chain's CDR3 is CAISDGGPNQPQHF. Written as DNA, the CDR3 is TGTGCCATCAGTGATGGGGGACCCAATCAGCCCCAGCATTTT. The chain has TRBV10-3 and TRBJ1-5; D is possibly TRBD1 (5 bases). CDR3 length: 14 residues. V gave up 3 bases and J gave up 3 bases, with 9 bases separating them. Germline V gives CDR1 ENHRY, CDR2 SYGVKD.

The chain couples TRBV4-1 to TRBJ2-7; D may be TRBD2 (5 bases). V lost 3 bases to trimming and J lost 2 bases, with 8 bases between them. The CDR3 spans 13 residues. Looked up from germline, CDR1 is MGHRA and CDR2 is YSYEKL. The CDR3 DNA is TGCGCCAGCAGCCAGGACTCAACCTACGAGCAGTACTTC. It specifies CASSQDSTYEQYF.

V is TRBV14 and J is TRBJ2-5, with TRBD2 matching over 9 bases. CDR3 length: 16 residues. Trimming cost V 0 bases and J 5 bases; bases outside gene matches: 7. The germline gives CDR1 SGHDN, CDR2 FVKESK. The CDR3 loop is CASSQEDSGSGETQYF. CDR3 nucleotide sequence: TGTGCCAGCAGCCAAGAAGATAGCGGGAGCGGCGAGACCCAGTACTTC. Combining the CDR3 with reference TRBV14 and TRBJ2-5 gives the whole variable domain EAGVTQFPSHSVIEKGQTVTLRCDPISGHDNLYWYRRVMGKEIKFLLHFVKESKQDESGMPNNRFLAERTGGTYSTLKVQPAELEDSGVYFCASSQEDSGSGETQYFGPGTRLLVL.

CDR3 region: CASSSTRGREQYF. The DNA for the CDR3 is TGTGCCAGCAGCTCCACCAGGGGGAGGGAGCAGTACTTC. The chain employs TRBV5-4 and TRBJ2-7; possibly TRBD1 for D (7 bases). The CDR3 totals 13 residues. The germline CDR1 and CDR2 sequences are SGHNT and YYREEE (reference sequence). V lost 3 bases and J 7 bases, leaving 14 bases between the germline ends.

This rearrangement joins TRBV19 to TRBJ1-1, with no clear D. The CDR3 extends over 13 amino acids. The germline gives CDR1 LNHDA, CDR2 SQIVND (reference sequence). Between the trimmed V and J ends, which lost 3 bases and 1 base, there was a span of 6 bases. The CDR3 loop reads CASSMYGNTEAFF. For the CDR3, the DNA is TGTGCCAGTAGTATGTACGGGAACACTGAAGCTTTCTTT.

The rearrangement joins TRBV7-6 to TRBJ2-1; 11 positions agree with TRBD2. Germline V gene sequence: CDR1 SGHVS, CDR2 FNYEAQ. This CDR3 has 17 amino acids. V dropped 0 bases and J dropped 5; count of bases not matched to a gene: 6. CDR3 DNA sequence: TGTGCCAGCAGCTTAGCGGCTAGCGGGAGGTTAAACAATGAGCAGTTCTTC. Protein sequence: CASSLAASGRLNNEQFF. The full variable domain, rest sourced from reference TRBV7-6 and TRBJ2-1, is GAGVSQSPRYKVTKRGQDVALRCDPISGHVSLYWYRQALGQGPEFLTYFNYEAQQDKSGLPNDRFSAERPEGSISTLTIQRTEQRDSAMYRCASSLAASGRLNNEQFFGPGTRLTVL.

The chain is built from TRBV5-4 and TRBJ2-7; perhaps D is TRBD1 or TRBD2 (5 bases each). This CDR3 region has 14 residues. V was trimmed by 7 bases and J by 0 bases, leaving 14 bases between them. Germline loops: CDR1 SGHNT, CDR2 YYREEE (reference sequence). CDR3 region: CASGVGDASYEQYF. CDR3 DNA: TGTGCCAGCGGCGTAGGGGACGCCTCCTACGAGCAGTACTTC.

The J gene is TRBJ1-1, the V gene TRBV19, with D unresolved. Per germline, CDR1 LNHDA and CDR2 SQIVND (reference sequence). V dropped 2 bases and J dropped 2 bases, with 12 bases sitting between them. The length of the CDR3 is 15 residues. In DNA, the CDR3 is TGTGCCAGTAGTATACGGGGAGGCCGCAACACTGAAGCTTTCTTT. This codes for CASSIRGGRNTEAFF.

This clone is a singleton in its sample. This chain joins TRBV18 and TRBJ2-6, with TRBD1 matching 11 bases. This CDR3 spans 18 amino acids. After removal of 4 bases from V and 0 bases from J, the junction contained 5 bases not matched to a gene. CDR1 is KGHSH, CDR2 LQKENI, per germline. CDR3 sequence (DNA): TGTGCCAGCTCACTTGTCGGGACAGGGGGCTCTGGGGCCAACGTCCTGACTTTC. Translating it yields CASSLVGTGGSGANVLTF. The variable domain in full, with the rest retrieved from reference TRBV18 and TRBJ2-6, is NAGVMQNPRHLVRRRGQEARLRCSPMKGHSHVYWYRQLPEEGLKFMVYLQKENIIDESGMPKERFSAEFPKEGPSILRIQQVVRGDSAAYFCASSLVGTGGSGANVLTFGAGSRLTVL.

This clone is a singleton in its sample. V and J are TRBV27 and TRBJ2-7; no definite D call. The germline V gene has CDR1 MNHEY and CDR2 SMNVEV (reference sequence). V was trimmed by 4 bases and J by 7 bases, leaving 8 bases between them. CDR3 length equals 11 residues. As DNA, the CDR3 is TGTGCCAGCAGTTCGTCGAATGAGCAGTACTTC. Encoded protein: CASSSSNEQYF.

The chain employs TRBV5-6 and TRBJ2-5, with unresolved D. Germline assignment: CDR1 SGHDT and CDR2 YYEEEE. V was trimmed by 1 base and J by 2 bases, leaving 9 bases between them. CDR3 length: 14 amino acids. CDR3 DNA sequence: TGTGCCAGCAGCTTGAATTCCCCACAAGAGACCCAGTACTTC. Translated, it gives CASSLNSPQETQYF. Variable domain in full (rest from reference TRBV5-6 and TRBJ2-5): DAGVTQSPTHLIKTRGQQVTLRCSPKSGHDTVSWYQQALGQGPQFIFQYYEEEERQRGNFPDRFSGHQFPNYSSELNVNALLLGDSALYLCASSLNSPQETQYFGPGTRLLVL.

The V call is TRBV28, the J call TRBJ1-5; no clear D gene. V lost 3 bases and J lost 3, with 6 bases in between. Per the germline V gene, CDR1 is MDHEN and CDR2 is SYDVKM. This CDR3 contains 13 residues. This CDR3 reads CASSLAYNQPQHF. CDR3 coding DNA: TGTGCCAGCAGTTTGGCCTACAATCAGCCCCAGCATTTT.

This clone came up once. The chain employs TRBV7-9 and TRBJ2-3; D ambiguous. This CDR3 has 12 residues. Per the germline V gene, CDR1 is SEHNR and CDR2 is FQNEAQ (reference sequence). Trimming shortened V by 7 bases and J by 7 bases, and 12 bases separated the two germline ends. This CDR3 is CASKGRGNTQYF. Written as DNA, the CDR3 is TGTGCCAGCAAGGGAAGAGGAAATACGCAGTATTTT.

Written as DNA, the CDR3 is TGCAGCGTTGAAGTGGTACTAGCGGGGGCGACGACCTACGAGCAGTACTTC. Translation: CSVEVVLAGATTYEQYF. The chain joins TRBV29-1 to TRBJ2-7; TRBD2 matches at 11 bases. The ends lost 1 base at V and 2 bases at J; junction bases unmatched: 10. Germline lookup yields CDR1 SQVTM and CDR2 ANQGSEA. The CDR3 has 17 amino acids.

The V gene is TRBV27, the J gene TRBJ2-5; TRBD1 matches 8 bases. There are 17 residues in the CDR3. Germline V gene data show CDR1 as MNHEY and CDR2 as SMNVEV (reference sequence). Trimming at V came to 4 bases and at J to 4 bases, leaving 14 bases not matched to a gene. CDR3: CASSSQGRAGGRETQYF. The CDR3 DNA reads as TGTGCCAGCAGTTCCCAGGGCCGCGCAGGGGGCAGAGAGACCCAGTACTTC.

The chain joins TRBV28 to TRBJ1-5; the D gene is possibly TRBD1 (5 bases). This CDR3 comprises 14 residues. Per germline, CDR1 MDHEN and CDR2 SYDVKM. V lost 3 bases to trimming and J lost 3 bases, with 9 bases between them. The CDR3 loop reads CASSLGGYNQPQHF. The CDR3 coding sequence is TGTGCCAGCAGTTTGGGGGGGTACAATCAGCCCCAGCATTTT.

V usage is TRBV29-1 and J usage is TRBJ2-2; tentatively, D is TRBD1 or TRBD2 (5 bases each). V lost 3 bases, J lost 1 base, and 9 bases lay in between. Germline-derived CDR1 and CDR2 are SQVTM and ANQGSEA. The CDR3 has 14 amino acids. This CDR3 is CSVEGTRNTGELFF. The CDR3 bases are TGCAGCGTTGAGGGGACGAGGAACACCGGGGAGCTGTTTTTT.

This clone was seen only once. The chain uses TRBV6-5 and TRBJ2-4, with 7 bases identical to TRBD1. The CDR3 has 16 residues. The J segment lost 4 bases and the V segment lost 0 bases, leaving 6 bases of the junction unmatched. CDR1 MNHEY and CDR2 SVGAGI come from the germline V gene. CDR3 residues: CASSYSVGQAKNIQYF. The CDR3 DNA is TGTGCCAGCAGTTACTCTGTCGGACAGGCAAAAAACATTCAGTACTTC.

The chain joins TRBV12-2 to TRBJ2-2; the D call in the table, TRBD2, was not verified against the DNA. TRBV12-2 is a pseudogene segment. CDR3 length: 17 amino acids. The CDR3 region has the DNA TGTGCAAGTCGCTTAGTCCGGCGGGAGGGAGGGACCGGGGAGCTGTTTTTT. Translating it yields CASRLVRREGGTGELFF.

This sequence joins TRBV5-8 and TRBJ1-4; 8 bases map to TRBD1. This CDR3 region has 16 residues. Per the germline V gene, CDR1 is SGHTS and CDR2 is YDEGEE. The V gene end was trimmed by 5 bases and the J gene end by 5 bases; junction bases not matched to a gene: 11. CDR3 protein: CASSPAGRGRNEKLFF. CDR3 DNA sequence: TGTGCCAGCAGTCCGGCCGGCAGGGGGCGGAATGAAAAACTGTTTTTT.

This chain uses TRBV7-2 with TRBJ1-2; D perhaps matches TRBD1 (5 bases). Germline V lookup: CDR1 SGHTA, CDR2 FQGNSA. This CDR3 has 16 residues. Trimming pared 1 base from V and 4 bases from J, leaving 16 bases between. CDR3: CASSLVSKGLGYGYTF. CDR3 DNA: TGTGCCAGCAGCTTAGTTAGCAAGGGGCTGGGCTATGGCTACACCTTC.